What follows describes a single TCR beta chain. Its antigen is still unknown. The germline CDR1 and CDR2 sequences are SGHRS and YFSETQ. This CDR3 has 12 amino acids. Trimming left V 2 bases short and J 7 bases short, with 6 bases between. The data originate from a study of cytomegalovirus exposure and HLA in healthy donors. Study outcomes and limitations: The later analysis indicated that the majority of CMV-associated TCR beta chains appeared HLA-restricted. In vitro, three CMV-associated chains proved specific for CMV antigens.

PCR employed 60 Vbeta and 13 Jbeta primers. The protocol was immunoSEQ multiplex PCR, while the TCRdb copy is restricted to in-frame clones and leaves out a portion. The profile shows about 150,000 clones, roughly 81% of them singletons. The origin of this receptor is a young woman in good health and CMV-seronegative. The chain employs TRBV5-1 and TRBJ2-2; D uncertain. Sequencing input: PBMCs. CDR3 nucleotide sequence: TGCGCCAGCAGCTTTCATAGCGGGGAGCTGTTTTTT. It translates to CASSFHSGELFF.